The text below deals with one T cell receptor beta chain. Its cognate antigen has yet to be identified. No clone much larger than this one lies a single base away; base qualities are absent. All donors were healthy Caucasians. These data belong to a study of identical twins (dated by TCRdb to the mid-2010s). Notes on the research overall: The study deep-sequenced TCR alpha and beta repertoires from monozygotic twins, unrelated adults of various ages and cord blood to test whether fetal clonotypes persist. To rule out contamination, the twin experiments were replicated at different times with different library preparation protocols.

V drops 2 bases and J drops 6 bases, leaving 8 bases in between. Spanning cysteine to phenylalanine, the CDR3 consists of 11 amino acids. Kept here is only the CDR3 DNA, which spans 33 bases and is read in frame from base 1. CDR1 and CDR2, per the germline V gene (reference sequence), are GTSNPN and SVGIG. To prepare the library, 5' RACE was applied. For sequencing, an Illumina HiSeq 2000 was employed. A universal primer binding site was added through template switching, and the final cDNA carried a unique molecular identifier so that TCR cDNA molecules could be counted accurately. First-strand cDNA for TCR alpha and beta chains was synthesized from specific primers in the conserved constant-segment region. To control for contamination, every cDNA library was double barcoded, receiving both a SMART-Mk sample barcode and Illumina barcodes. TruSeq adapter sequences, together with Illumina sample barcodes, were added in two successive PCR steps. The TCR alpha and beta cDNA libraries were sequenced on the Illumina HiSeq platform using custom primers. In the original analysis: MiGEC was used to process raw reads and extract unique molecular identifiers, and MiXCR was used to find CDR3 positions. Recombination models were inferred per individual with the repgenHMM and IGoR tools using an EM algorithm. Shared clonotypes were analyzed with the tcR package in R, and sharing was normalized by the product of cloneset sizes. To study raw recombination free of thymic and clonal selection effects, out-of-frame nonproductive sequences were analyzed. In TCRdb, the public reads were trimmed at Q25 with fastp and aligned with MiXCR, with productive beta chains retained. Each entry merges the rows of one CDR3 protein and shows their most common DNA and genes. The V and J calls shown here were made by TCRdb, not taken from the authors' results. The table for this sample lists approximately 1.8 million distinct CDR3 sequences; about 32% of them were counted only once. Roughly 0.3% of the sample goes to the ten largest clones.

General study outcomes and caveats: Recombination models systematically underestimated out-of-frame TCR alpha sharing in monozygotic twins but agreed with sharing between unrelated individuals. Because the same donors could not be followed over many years, the conclusions relied on cross-sectional statistical analysis. The excess sharing between twins in beta out-of-frame sequences was weaker because fewer shared sequences reduced the signal-to-noise ratio. Out-of-frame TCR alpha sequences shared between twins showed an excess of low generation-probability sequences compared with coincidental sharing between unrelated individuals. Fewer insertions were carried by abundant cord blood beta clonotypes; a weaker similar trend was observed in young adult naive repertoires, while no such trend was observed in memory repertoires. Invariant T cells such as MAIT and iNKT could partly confound zero-insertion analyses, though diverse VJ usage argued against this for most clonotypes.

The rearrangement joined TRBV30 to TRBJ2-7; TRBD2 might be the D gene, on 6 matching bases. Specimen: cord blood. The TCR originated in a newborn girl in good health. DNA sequence: TGTGCCTGGAGTCACGGGGGCGAGCAGTACTTC. Its product reads: CAWSHGGEQYF.